This T cell receptor beta chain was captured in a study of shared clonotypes between healthy human individuals. Assay used: immunoSEQ multiplex PCR; TCRdb lists only in-frame clones, some missing. The sample includes approximately 2,000,000 clones, just under 95% of them seen just once. Findings and caveats of the study: The naive CD4 repertoires of a few donors were compared, and approximately 5% of clonotypes were shared. Few donors restricted represented genetic and exposure-history diversity.

The CDR3 length is 15 residues. With 8 bases clipped from V and 2 bases from J, the junction kept 6 bases outside the gene matches. Germline values: CDR1 MNHNS, CDR2 SASEGT. With respect to this clone: Its antigen is as yet unknown.

The clonotype originates from a man aged 18-30 years in good health. Some clones in this sample may be carry-over from other donors' samples. Source material: naive CD4+ T cells from PBMCs. The sample's subset: CD45RA+ positively selected. V and J are TRBV6-1 and TRBJ2-6, with 7 bases matching TRBD1. The CDR3, as DNA: TGTGCCAGCGGGAACAGGGGAGCTGGGGCCAACGTCCTGACTTTC. Its translation: CASGNRGAGANVLTF.